Presented here are 13 T cell receptor beta chains from one specimen sequenced in a study of blood T cell repertoires in COVID-19. Sequenced by immunoSEQ multiplex PCR; TCRdb stores in-frame clones only, minus some. The repertoire holds approximately 260,000 clones, with about four fifths as singletons. Sequenced material: peripheral blood. The receptors derive from a woman older than 75 with acute or convalescent COVID-19.

The chain employs TRBV19 and TRBJ1-5; no definite D call. Trimming pared 7 bases from V and 2 bases from J, leaving 15 bases between. The CDR3 contains 15 residues. Germline loops: CDR1 LNHDA, CDR2 SQIVND (reference sequence). CDR3 in DNA: TGTGCCAGTAAATTGGAGGATAATCGCAATCAGCCCCAGCATTTT. Translation gives CASKLEDNRNQPQHF.

The gene calls are TRBV7-2 and TRBJ2-7; 12 nucleotides match TRBD1. There are 16 residues in the CDR3. J lost 6 bases, V lost 1 base, and 7 bases had no gene match. Looked up from germline, CDR1 is SGHTA and CDR2 is FQGNSA. CDR3 protein: CASSLGGGQGAGEQYF. The CDR3 DNA sequence: TGTGCCAGCAGCTTAGGTGGGGGACAGGGGGCCGGCGAGCAGTACTTC.

The chain joins TRBV3-1 (or the pseudogene TRBV3-2) to TRBJ2-1; a possible D gene is TRBD2 (5 bases). Between the trimmed V and J ends, which lost 4 bases and 0 bases, there was a span of 16 bases. The germline V gene has CDR1 LGHDT and CDR2 YNNKEL (reference sequence). There are 17 residues in the CDR3. The CDR3 nucleotides read TGTGCCAGCAGCCCCACGAGGGTAGAGAGCTCCTACAATGAGCAGTTCTTC. This encodes CASSPTRVESSYNEQFF.

The chain employs TRBV10-3 and TRBJ2-3; TRBD2 agrees at 11 bases. The CDR3 loop spans 16 amino acids. Germline lookup yields CDR1 ENHRY and CDR2 SYGVKD. With V trimmed by 6 bases and J by 2 bases, 7 bases remained unmatched. The CDR3 reads CAIRQPTSGVTDTQYF. The CDR3, as DNA: TGTGCCATCAGGCAACCGACTAGCGGGGTCACAGATACGCAGTATTTT.

J is TRBJ1-2 and V is TRBV2; 9 nucleotides align to TRBD1. The CDR3 runs to 14 residues. In germline, CDR1 is SNHLY, CDR2 FYNNEI. The V and J ends lost 6 bases and 4 bases, in that order; junction bases with no gene match: 6. The CDR3 nucleotides are TGTGCCAGCAGGCTGGACAGGGGTAGCTATGGCTACACCTTC. As protein: CASRLDRGSYGYTF.

The chain has TRBV19 and TRBJ1-2; 9 bases are shared with TRBD1. Germline V gene sequence: CDR1 LNHDA, CDR2 SQIVND (reference sequence). This CDR3 is built from 14 residues. J was trimmed by 2 bases and V by 5 bases; bases with no gene match: 3. This CDR3 is CASSPGQGNYGYTF. CDR3 nucleotide sequence: TGTGCCAGTAGTCCGGGACAGGGCAACTATGGCTACACCTTC.

The J gene is TRBJ2-2, the V gene TRBV19; D gene uncertain. Trimming removed 3 bases at V and 2 bases at J, with 7 bases between. Germline values: CDR1 LNHDA, CDR2 SQIVND (reference sequence). CDR3 size: 14 residues. CDR3 in DNA: TGTGCCAGTAGTATGGCTAGAAACACCGGGGAGCTGTTTTTT. It encodes CASSMARNTGELFF. The full variable domain, in which reference TRBV19 and TRBJ2-2 provide the parts outside the CDR3, is DGGITQSPKYLFRKEGQNVTLSCEQNLNHDAMYWYRQDPGQGLRLIYYSQIVNDFQKGDIAEGYSVSREKKESFPLTVTSAQKNPTAFYLCASSMARNTGELFFGEGSRLTVL.

The chain has TRBV6-6 and TRBJ1-1; TRBD1 might be the D (6 bases). Germline V CDR1 and CDR2: MNHNY, SVGAGI (reference sequence). V was shortened by 7 bases and J by 5 bases, with 17 bases between the two germline ends. This CDR3 spans 14 amino acids. The CDR3 DNA sequence: TGTGCCAGCAATCCATCCAGGGGTCGGACTGAAGCTTTCTTT. Translated: CASNPSRGRTEAFF.

The J gene is TRBJ2-7, the V gene TRBV18; 9 bases line up with TRBD1. Trimming cost V 3 bases and J 7 bases; bases outside gene matches: 13. The CDR3 has 16 amino acids. Germline CDR1 and CDR2: KGHSH and LQKENI. Here the CDR3 reads CASSPSGTGTVGEQYF. CDR3 DNA sequence: TGTGCCAGCTCACCGTCCGGGACAGGGACTGTGGGGGAGCAGTACTTC.

This rearrangement joins TRBV15 to TRBJ1-2, with a tentative D call TRBD1 (5 bases). The V end lost 0 bases, the J end lost 4 bases, and 15 bases lay between the germline ends. CDR3 length equals 16 residues. The germline CDR1 and CDR2 sequences are LNHNV and YYDKDF (reference sequence). The CDR3 here is CATSRDGAGISYGYTF. CDR3 sequence (DNA): TGTGCCACCAGCAGAGATGGGGCAGGCATTAGCTATGGCTACACCTTC.

The rearrangement uses TRBV30 and TRBJ1-2; maybe TRBD1 (5 bases). CDR1 is GTSNPN and CDR2 is SVGIG in the germline V gene (reference sequence). The germline V and J ends were trimmed by 3 bases and 7 bases, with 12 bases remaining between them. The CDR3 totals 12 residues. The CDR3: CAWRGTGGGYTF. CDR3 sequence (DNA): TGTGCCTGGAGGGGAACAGGTGGTGGCTACACCTTC.

The gene calls are TRBV30 and TRBJ2-3, with 8 positions matching TRBD2. J was trimmed by 4 bases and V by 1 base; bases with no gene match: 7. From germline, CDR1 is GTSNPN and CDR2 SVGIG (reference sequence). The CDR3 spans 15 residues. The CDR3 DNA reads TGTGCCTGGAGTGCCCACCGGGGGGGCCCAGATACGCAGTATTTT. It yields the protein CAWSAHRGGPDTQYF.

This clone was seen only once. J is TRBJ1-1 and V is TRBV30, with a tentative D call TRBD1 (6 bases). Germline V gene sequence: CDR1 GTSNPN, CDR2 SVGIG (reference sequence). Trimming took 7 bases from V and 5 from J, leaving 17 bases between them. CDR3 length: 13 residues. CDR3 nucleotide sequence: TGTGCCTTACTACCGCGGGGGACAACTGAAGCTTTCTTT. Protein: CALLPRGTTEAFF.